These 27 T cell receptor beta chains were all obtained from the same sample, sequenced in a study of response to subunit inactivated influenza vaccine (dated by TCRdb to about 2018). The receptor library was made with RT-PCR. TCRdb names Illumina HiSeq 2500 as the instrument used. TCRdb took the public reads, trimmed them with fastp at Q25, ran MiXCR for clone calling and kept in-frame beta chains. Duplicate CDR3 protein sequences are folded into a single record with the most common DNA and genes. This sample lists 800,000 to 1,000,000 distinct CDR3 sequences; 21% were detected once. Of the sample, about 10% falls within the top ten clones. The sample was PBMCs from blood, taken less than 6 days after vaccination. The receptors come from a man between 45 and 60 years old who received an inactivated influenza vaccine. Donor details come from another sample of the same person, matched by shared clones.

This clonotype turned up a few times. The chain carries TRBV2 and TRBJ2-6; unclear D gene. CDR3 size: 15 residues. V was shortened by 3 bases and J by 1 base, with 7 bases between the two germline ends. CDR1 is SNHLY, CDR2 FYNNEI, per germline. The CDR3 DNA sequence: TGTGCCAGCAGTGAGGAGCAATCTGGGGCCAACGTCCTGACTTTC. It yields the protein CASSEEQSGANVLTF.

The table lists this clonotype with a few counts. The chain combines TRBV7-9 with TRBJ2-6, with 8 bases identical to TRBD1. The length of the CDR3 is 14 residues. V gave up 6 bases and J gave up 5 bases; unmatched junction bases: 3. Germline assignment: CDR1 SEHNR and CDR2 FQNEAQ (reference sequence). The CDR3 DNA reads TGTGCCAGCAGTCCCAGGGGGCGGGCCAACGTCCTGACTTTC. As protein: CASSPRGRANVLTF.

This sequence joins TRBV5-1 and TRBJ1-1, with 8 bases identical to TRBD1. Looked up from germline, CDR1 is SGHRS and CDR2 is YFSETQ. V shed 0 bases, J shed 1 base, and the junction held 5 bases outside the gene matches. The CDR3 covers 16 residues. The CDR3 bases are TGCGCCAGCAGCTTGGGTCGGACAGGGAGGAACACTGAAGCTTTCTTT. It yields the protein CASSLGRTGRNTEAFF.

The chain uses TRBV18 and TRBJ2-7; 7 bases map to TRBD2. The trim removed 2 bases at V and 2 bases at J, leaving 6 bases unmatched. This CDR3 is 15 amino acids long. Germline values: CDR1 KGHSH, CDR2 LQKENI. CDR3 amino acids: CASSPGLAEAYEQYF. The CDR3 DNA is TGTGCCAGCTCACCAGGGCTAGCGGAAGCCTACGAGCAGTACTTC.

There are many counts of this clonotype. V is TRBV12-3 or TRBV12-4 and J is TRBJ1-5; D is perhaps TRBD1 (6 bases). The CDR3 totals 13 residues. Trimming stripped 3 bases from V and 7 bases from J, with 10 bases between. The CDR3 region is CASSLDRLQPQHF. CDR3 nucleotide sequence: TGTGCCAGCAGTTTGGACAGACTCCAGCCCCAGCATTTT.

This chain uses TRBV24-1 with TRBJ2-5, with 11 bases aligning to TRBD1. Germline V lookup: CDR1 KGHDR, CDR2 SFDVKD. J gave up 4 bases and V 3 bases, and 6 bases lay outside the gene matches. The CDR3 runs 16 residues. The CDR3 reads CATSDADRGLGETQYF. CDR3 DNA: TGTGCCACCAGTGATGCGGACAGGGGGCTGGGAGAGACCCAGTACTTC.

This sequence joins TRBV10-3 and TRBJ2-3, with 7 bases lining up with TRBD2. The CDR3 sequence is 13 residues long. Looked up from germline, CDR1 is ENHRY and CDR2 is SYGVKD. The trim removed 6 bases at V and 5 bases at J, leaving 5 bases unmatched. The CDR3 DNA reads TGTGCCATCAGCAGACCGGGGGGAGATACGCAGTATTTT. This encodes CAISRPGGDTQYF.

The chain links TRBV12-3 or TRBV12-4 to TRBJ2-5; D may be TRBD1 (6 bases). V lost 6 bases and J 4 bases, leaving 12 bases between the germline ends. This CDR3 comprises 13 residues. The CDR3 bases are TGTGCCAGCAGCTCAAGGGGGATAGAGACCCAGTACTTC. It translates to CASSSRGIETQYF.

This chain joins TRBV6-2 or TRBV6-3 and TRBJ2-1; 11 bases are shared with TRBD1. The length of the CDR3 is 15 residues. CDR1 is MNHEY and CDR2 is SVGEGT in the germline V gene. V shed 5 bases, J shed 8 bases, and the junction held 8 bases outside the gene matches. The CDR3 protein is CASSDPGQGVHEQFF. The CDR3 DNA sequence: TGTGCCAGCAGTGACCCGGGACAGGGGGTCCATGAGCAGTTCTTC.

This clonotype was counted a few times. The chain employs TRBV12-3 or TRBV12-4 and TRBJ2-3; D is ambiguous. Trimming pared 0 bases from V and 2 bases from J, leaving 9 bases between. CDR3 length: 15 amino acids. CDR3 loop: CASSLAVANTDTQYF. Here the CDR3 DNA reads TGTGCCAGCAGTTTAGCAGTTGCTAACACAGATACGCAGTATTTT.

This clonotype has only a few counts. The gene calls are TRBV12-3 or TRBV12-4 and TRBJ2-3; 9 bases fit TRBD2. V was pared by 1 base and J by 5 bases, with 7 bases of the junction left unmatched. The CDR3 contains 16 residues. This chain's CDR3 is CASSLGAGGYGDTQYF. The CDR3 DNA reads TGTGCCAGCAGTTTAGGCGCGGGGGGGTATGGAGATACGCAGTATTTT.

This clonotype was recorded a few times. The chain carries TRBV10-3 and TRBJ2-7; a possible D gene is TRBD1 (5 bases). Trimming took 10 bases from V and 2 from J, leaving 15 bases between them. The CDR3 extends over 13 amino acids. Germline V gene sequence: CDR1 ENHRY, CDR2 SYGVKD. The CDR3 spells CATRAGQPYEQYF. In DNA form, the CDR3 reads TGTGCCACCAGGGCAGGGCAACCCTACGAGCAGTACTTC.

This chain links TRBV4-2 with TRBJ2-3, with TRBD1 matching over 9 bases. The CDR3 has 16 amino acids. CDR1 is LGHNA, CDR2 YNFKEQ, per germline. V shed 4 bases and J 2 bases; nucleotides not matched to a gene: 7. CDR3 loop: CASSLRTGEFTDTQYF. CDR3 in DNA: TGTGCCAGCAGCCTACGGACAGGGGAATTCACAGATACGCAGTATTTT.

J is TRBJ2-1 and V is TRBV24-1; 7 bases are a match to TRBD1. J lost 6 bases, V lost 4 bases, and 11 bases had no gene match. CDR3 length equals 16 residues. Germline V lookup: CDR1 KGHDR, CDR2 SFDVKD. CDR3 DNA: TGTGCCACCAGTGACAGCCGACAGGGCCGGGGCAATGAGCAGTTCTTC. Amino acid sequence: CATSDSRQGRGNEQFF.

The V gene is TRBV20-1, the J gene TRBJ2-1; D remains unclear. The CDR3 extends over 13 amino acids. The ends were cut back, 3 bases at V and 2 bases at J, with 8 bases in the middle. Germline CDR1 and CDR2: DFQATT and SNEGSKA (reference sequence). The CDR3 nucleotides read TGCAGTGCTAGGCCAGACACCTACAATGAGCAGTTCTTC. It is translated as CSARPDTYNEQFF.

The CDR3 sequence: CASSFSRGPGANVLTF. The CDR3 nucleotides are TGTGCCAGCAGTTTCTCGAGGGGGCCTGGGGCCAACGTCCTGACTTTC. The rearrangement uses TRBV6-5 and TRBJ2-6; 7 bases fit TRBD1. The germline V gene has CDR1 MNHEY and CDR2 SVGAGI. There are 16 residues in the CDR3. Trimming at V came to 4 bases and at J to 2 bases, leaving 5 bases not matched to a gene.

This clonotype was detected many times. The gene calls are TRBV27 and TRBJ2-7; unclear D gene. Trimming shortened V by 6 bases and J by 2 bases, and 14 bases separated the two germline ends. CDR1 and CDR2 (germline): MNHEY, SMNVEV (reference sequence). The CDR3 spans 14 residues. The CDR3 DNA reads as TGTGCCAGCAGCTTGTACGGGCCTACCTACGAGCAGTACTTC. Translation: CASSLYGPTYEQYF.

This sequence joins TRBV6-5 and TRBJ2-5; D possibly corresponds to TRBD2 (6 bases). CDR1 MNHEY and CDR2 SVGAGI come from the germline V gene. The ends were cut back, 0 bases at V and 5 bases at J, with 10 bases in the middle. This CDR3 has 14 amino acids. The CDR3 region has the DNA TGTGCCAGCAGTTACTCGGAGGGCATGGAGACCCAGTACTTC. Translation: CASSYSEGMETQYF.

This clonotype was counted at least ten times. The chain uses TRBV12-3 or TRBV12-4 and TRBJ1-1, with TRBD1 as a possible D gene (5 bases). CDR3 length: 14 amino acids. V was clipped by 6 bases and J by 2 bases, with 13 bases between them. CDR3 amino acids: CASSPRGSNTEAFF. In DNA form, the CDR3 reads TGTGCCAGCAGCCCACGGGGCTCCAACACTGAAGCTTTCTTT.

The CDR3 loop is CASRGGGGPATDTQYF. The DNA for the CDR3 is TGTGCCAGCAGGGGAGGGGGAGGTCCGGCCACAGATACGCAGTATTTT. The V and J genes are TRBV6-1 and TRBJ2-3; D may be TRBD2 (7 bases). V was cut by 6 bases and J by 2 bases, with 18 bases left in between. Germline V gene data show CDR1 as MNHNS and CDR2 as SASEGT. CDR3 size: 16 residues.

The chain joins TRBV20-1 to TRBJ1-5; maybe TRBD1 (5 bases). CDR1 DFQATT and CDR2 SNEGSKA come from the germline V gene (reference sequence). V lost 0 bases and J 2 bases, leaving 11 bases between the germline ends. CDR3 length equals 15 residues. CDR3: CSAREARDGNQPQHF. In nucleotides, the CDR3 is TGCAGTGCTAGAGAAGCCCGGGACGGCAATCAGCCCCAGCATTTT.

CDR3 sequence reads: CASSGLPANTGELFF. The CDR3 bases are TGTGCCAGCAGCGGCCTCCCCGCGAACACCGGGGAGCTGTTTTTT. The gene calls are TRBV7-8 and TRBJ2-2, with D hard to call. Germline V CDR1 and CDR2: SGHVS, FQNEAQ. The CDR3 covers 15 residues. The ends were cut back, 5 bases at V and 0 bases at J, with 10 bases in the middle. Looking up the rest from reference TRBV7-8 and TRBJ2-2 gives the full variable domain: GAGVSQSPRYKVAKRGQDVALRCDPISGHVSLFWYQQALGQGPEFLTYFQNEAQLDKSGLPSDRFFAERPEGSVSTLKIQRTQQEDSAVYLCASSGLPANTGELFFGEGSRLTVL.

At least ten counts were recorded for this clonotype. J is TRBJ2-3 and V is TRBV5-1; weak D call: TRBD2 (5 bases). The CDR3 is made up of 13 amino acids. Germline V lookup: CDR1 SGHRS, CDR2 YFSETQ. Trimming pared 3 bases from V and 0 bases from J, leaving 5 bases between. For the CDR3, the DNA is TGCGCCAGCAGCTGGGAGAGCACAGATACGCAGTATTTT. Protein: CASSWESTDTQYF.

This rearrangement joins TRBV20-1 to TRBJ2-3, with TRBD2 identical over 13 bases. CDR3 length: 15 amino acids. V lost 7 bases, J lost 5 bases, and 9 bases stayed unmatched. Germline lookup yields CDR1 DFQATT and CDR2 SNEGSKA (reference sequence). CDR3 sequence reads: CSVDGLAGVRDTQYF. CDR3 bases: TGCAGTGTCGATGGACTAGCGGGAGTGAGAGATACGCAGTATTTT.

The table lists this clonotype with a count of one. The chain combines TRBV23-1 with TRBJ2-7; tentative D call: TRBD1 (6 bases). TRBV23-1 is an open reading frame, and its role is uncertain. The length of the CDR3 is 13 residues. V was shortened by 0 bases and J by 5 bases, with 8 bases between the two germline ends. Here the CDR3 DNA reads TGCGCCAGCAGTCAATCCAGGGGTGACGAGCAGTACTTC. Amino acid sequence: CASSQSRGDEQYF.

The table lists this clonotype with a few counts. This chain uses TRBV12-3 or TRBV12-4 with TRBJ1-1; tentatively, D is TRBD1 (5 bases). The length of the CDR3 is 12 residues. Between the trimmed V and J ends, which lost 3 bases and 11 bases, there was a span of 13 bases. CDR3 protein: CASSFVPPGAFF. DNA for the CDR3: TGTGCCAGCAGTTTTGTGCCGCCAGGGGCTTTCTTT.

This clonotype was detected a few times. CDR3 nucleotide sequence: TGTGCCATCAGTGAGCCGGGACAGGGTAACTTTGAGCAGTTCTTC. Its protein product is CAISEPGQGNFEQFF. The V and J genes are TRBV10-3 and TRBJ2-1; 9 bases match TRBD1. The length of the CDR3 is 15 residues. Germline V CDR1 and CDR2: ENHRY, SYGVKD. V lost 2 bases, J lost 9 bases, and 8 bases stayed unmatched.